A selection of T cell receptor beta chains follows, all from one sample in a study of Ad26.COV2.S vaccination and SARS-CoV-2 variants. Assay used: immunoSEQ multiplex PCR; TCRdb lists only in-frame clones, some missing. This table has roughly 270,000 clones, around 87% appearing once. The sequencing used peripheral blood, collected in a trial of Ad26.COV2.S vaccine versus placebo. The receptors originated from a person between 18 and 65 years old who received the Ad26.COV2.S COVID-19 vaccine or a placebo. CDR3s include the opening cysteine and the closing phenylalanine or tryptophan. A D gene is named only where the DNA matches it firmly. Rows give clone size only sometimes, using once, few, many, or a class for an expanded clone.

clone size	V gene	J gene	CDR3 length	D gene	CDR3 protein	CDR3 DNA
once	TRBV7-3	TRBJ2-1	15	TRBD2	CASSPAGGSYNEQFF	TGTGCCAGCAGCCCAGCGGGGGGTTCCTACAATGAGCAGTTCTTC
NA	TRBV4-1	TRBJ2-1	15	NA	CASSHFPGDSNEQFF	TGCGCCAGCAGCCATTTCCCGGGAGATTCGAATGAGCAGTTCTTC
once	TRBV30	TRBJ1-2	11	NA	CAGTRAYGYTF	TGTGCCGGAACCAGGGCCTATGGCTACACCTTC
NA	TRBV7-2	TRBJ1-1	16	TRBD1	CASSLQGAKILTEAFF	TGTGCCAGCAGCTTACAGGGGGCGAAAATTCTCACTGAAGCTTTCTTT
NA	TRBV19	TRBJ1-5	14	NA	CASSAPGSGQPQHF	TGTGCCAGTAGTGCCCCAGGGTCCGGTCAGCCCCAGCATTTT
NA	TRBV2	TRBJ1-2	14	TRBD1	CASSPRTGASGYTF	TGTGCCAGCAGCCCTCGGACAGGGGCAAGTGGCTACACCTTC
NA	TRBV5-4	TRBJ1-1	12	NA	CASSRQDHEAFF	TGTGCCAGCAGTCGACAGGATCATGAAGCTTTCTTT
NA	TRBV18	TRBJ1-2	13	NA	CASSQGEEDGYTF	TGTGCCAGCTCACAAGGGGAGGAGGATGGCTACACCTTC
NA	TRBV6-5	TRBJ1-1	14	NA	CASGEGGQHTEAFF	TGTGCCAGCGGAGAGGGGGGCCAGCACACTGAAGCTTTCTTT
NA	TRBV5-1	TRBJ1-1	13	NA	CASSQDMNTEAFF	TGCGCCAGCAGCCAGGACATGAACACTGAAGCTTTCTTT
NA	TRBV5-1	TRBJ1-2	13	NA	CASSSTDGYGYTF	TGCGCCAGCAGCTCAACGGACGGCTATGGCTACACCTTC
NA	TRBV5-5	TRBJ2-2	16	TRBD2	CASSLAAGMNTGELFF	TGTGCCAGCAGCTTGGCAGCGGGGATGAACACCGGGGAGCTGTTTTTT
once	TRBV7-8	TRBJ2-3	16	NA	CASSLGLGRERDTQYF	TGTGCCAGCAGCTTAGGTCTGGGTCGGGAACGAGATACGCAGTATTTT
NA	TRBV29-1	TRBJ2-3	12	NA	CSSGQSTDTQYF	TGCAGCTCTGGACAGAGCACAGATACGCAGTATTTT
few	TRBV4-2	TRBJ1-3	15	NA	CASSQDLQGGNTIYF	TGTGCCAGCAGCCAAGATCTCCAGGGTGGAAACACCATATATTTT
NA	TRBV7-2	TRBJ1-1	14	NA	CASSSMGQPTEAFF	TGTGCCAGCAGCTCGATGGGCCAACCAACTGAAGCTTTCTTT
once	TRBV12-5	TRBJ2-1	20	TRBD1	CASGLIWDRAPTSSYNEQFF	TGTGCTAGTGGTTTGATCTGGGACAGGGCCCCAACGAGCTCCTACAATGAGCAGTTCTTC
NA	TRBV29-1	TRBJ1-1	9	NA	CSVDREAFF	TGCAGCGTAGACAGGGAAGCTTTCTTT
few	TRBV28	TRBJ1-1	11	NA	CASSGNTEAFF	TGTGCCAGCAGCGGAAACACTGAAGCTTTCTTT
NA	TRBV30	TRBJ1-1	13	NA	CAWSVGGYTEAFF	TGTGCCTGGAGTGTAGGGGGTTACACTGAAGCTTTCTTT
once	TRBV18	TRBJ2-1	14	NA	CASSLWDDYNEQFF	TGTGCCAGCTCACTATGGGACGACTACAATGAGCAGTTCTTC
NA	TRBV7-6	TRBJ2-7	14	NA	CASSLSRLGVGQYF	TGTGCCAGCAGCTTATCCCGGTTGGGGGTCGGGCAGTACTTC
NA	TRBV7-9	TRBJ1-2	13	NA	CASSLDISYGYTF	TGTGCCAGCAGCCTGGACATTAGCTATGGCTACACCTTC
NA	TRBV29-1	TRBJ2-1	17	TRBD2	CSVFQLAGPPTTGEQFF	TGCAGCGTTTTCCAACTAGCGGGGCCCCCTACTACGGGTGAGCAGTTCTTC
NA	TRBV7-9	TRBJ1-1	16	TRBD1	CASSLARTGGRTEAFF	TGTGCCAGCAGCTTAGCGAGGACAGGGGGCCGCACTGAAGCTTTCTTT
NA	TRBV25-1	TRBJ1-2	16	TRBD1	CASSDGTGGGLYGYTF	TGTGCCAGCAGTGACGGGACAGGGGGGGGACTCTATGGCTACACCTTC
NA	TRBV3-1/TRBV3-2	TRBJ1-2	14	NA	CASSQPGRGTGYTF	TGTGCCAGCAGCCAACCAGGACGGGGAACTGGCTACACCTTC
NA	TRBV19	TRBJ1-6	15	TRBD1	CASSPSGTGQSPLHF	TGTGCCAGTAGTCCCTCCGGGACAGGCCAATCACCCCTCCACTTT
NA	TRBV12-5	TRBJ1-4	17	TRBD1	CASGLGAGQGTKEKLFF	TGTGCTAGTGGTTTGGGAGCCGGACAGGGGACGAAAGAAAAACTGTTTTTT
NA	TRBV5-5	TRBJ2-7	15	NA	CASSFSGGSSYEQYF	TGTGCCAGCAGCTTTTCTGGCGGAAGCTCCTACGAGCAGTACTTC
NA	TRBV7-8	TRBJ2-4	14	NA	CASTKDGDLNIQYF	TGTGCCAGCACCAAAGACGGGGACCTAAACATTCAGTACTTC
NA	TRBV11-2	TRBJ1-1	13	NA	CASSLARYTEAFF	TGTGCCAGCAGCTTAGCTAGATACACTGAAGCTTTCTTT
few	TRBV5-6	TRBJ1-2	15	NA	CASSLDHREDYGYTF	TGTGCCAGCAGCTTGGATCACAGGGAGGACTATGGCTACACCTTC